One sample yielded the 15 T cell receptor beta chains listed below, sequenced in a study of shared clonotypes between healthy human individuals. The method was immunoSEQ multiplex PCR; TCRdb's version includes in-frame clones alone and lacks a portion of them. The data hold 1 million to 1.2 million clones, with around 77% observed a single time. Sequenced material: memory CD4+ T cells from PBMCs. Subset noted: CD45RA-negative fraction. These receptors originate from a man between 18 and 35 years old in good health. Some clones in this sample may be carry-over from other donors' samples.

The CDR3 region is CASSEPPGQSIYNEQFF. DNA for the CDR3: TGTGCCAGCAGTGAGCCCCCGGGACAGAGCATCTACAATGAGCAGTTCTTC. The chain uses TRBV25-1 and TRBJ2-1; 7 bases fit TRBD1. The CDR3 has 17 residues. The germline V gene has CDR1 MGHDK and CDR2 SYGVNS. Germline trimming cut 3 bases from V and 3 bases from J; bases unmatched to any gene: 11. The full variable domain, with the rest looked up from reference TRBV25-1 and TRBJ2-1, is EADIYQTPRYLVIGTGKKITLECSQTMGHDKMYWYQQDPGMELHLIHYSYGVNSTEKGDLSSESTVSRIRTEHFPLTLESARPSHTSQYLCASSEPPGQSIYNEQFFGPGTRLTVL.

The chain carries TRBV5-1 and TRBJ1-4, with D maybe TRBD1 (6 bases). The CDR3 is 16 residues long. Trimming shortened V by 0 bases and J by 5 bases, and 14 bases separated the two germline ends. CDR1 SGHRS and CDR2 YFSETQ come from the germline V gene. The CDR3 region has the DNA TGCGCCAGCAGCTTGGCAGGGGCCCCTACCAATGAAAAACTGTTTTTT. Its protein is CASSLAGAPTNEKLFF.

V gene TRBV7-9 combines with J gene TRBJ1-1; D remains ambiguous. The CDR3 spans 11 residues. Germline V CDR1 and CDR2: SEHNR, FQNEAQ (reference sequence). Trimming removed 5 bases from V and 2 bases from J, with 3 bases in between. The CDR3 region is CASSTNTEAFF. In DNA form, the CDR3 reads TGTGCCAGCAGCACAAACACTGAAGCTTTCTTT.

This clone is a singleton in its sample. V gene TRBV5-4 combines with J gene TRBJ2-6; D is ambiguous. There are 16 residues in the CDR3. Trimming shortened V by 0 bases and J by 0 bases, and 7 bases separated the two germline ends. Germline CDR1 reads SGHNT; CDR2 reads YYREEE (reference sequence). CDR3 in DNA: TGTGCCAGCAGCTTGGCCGGTATCTCTGGGGCCAACGTCCTGACTTTC. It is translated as CASSLAGISGANVLTF.

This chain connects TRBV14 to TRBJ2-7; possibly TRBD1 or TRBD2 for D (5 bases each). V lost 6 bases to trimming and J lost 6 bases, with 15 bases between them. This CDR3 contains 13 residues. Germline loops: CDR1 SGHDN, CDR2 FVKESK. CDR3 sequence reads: CASRAGARSEQYF. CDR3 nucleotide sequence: TGTGCCAGCAGGGCCGGGGCTCGGAGCGAGCAGTACTTC.

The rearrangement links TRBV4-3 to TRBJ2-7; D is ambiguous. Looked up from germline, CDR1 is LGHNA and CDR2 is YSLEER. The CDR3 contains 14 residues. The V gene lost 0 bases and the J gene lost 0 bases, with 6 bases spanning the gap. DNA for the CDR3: TGCGCCAGCAGCCAAGATCGGAGCTCCTACGAGCAGTACTTC. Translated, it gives CASSQDRSSYEQYF.

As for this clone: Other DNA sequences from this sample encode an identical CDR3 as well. In DNA, the CDR3 is TGTGCCAGCAGTTTTGACAGAGCCTATGGCTACACCTTC. Translating gives CASSFDRAYGYTF. The chain joins TRBV28 to TRBJ1-2; tentatively, D is TRBD1 (5 bases). The CDR3 spans 13 residues. V dropped 3 bases and J dropped 4 bases, with 9 bases sitting between them. The V gene's germline CDR1 is MDHEN and CDR2 SYDVKM.

The CDR3 here is CASSLGTRELFF. The CDR3 nucleotides read TGTGCCAGCAGCTTAGGGACGAGGGAGCTGTTTTTT. The V gene is TRBV11-2, the J gene TRBJ2-2; D unclear. Germline values: CDR1 SGHAT, CDR2 FQNNGV. The CDR3 runs 12 residues. V lost 1 base to trimming and J lost 9 bases, with 6 bases between them.

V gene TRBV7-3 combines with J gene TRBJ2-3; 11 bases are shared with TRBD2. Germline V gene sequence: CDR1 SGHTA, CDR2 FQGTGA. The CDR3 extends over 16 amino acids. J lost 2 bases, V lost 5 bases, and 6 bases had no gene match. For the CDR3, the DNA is TGTGCCAGCAGCCTTTTAGCGGGAGGGGTCACAGATACGCAGTATTTT. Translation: CASSLLAGGVTDTQYF.

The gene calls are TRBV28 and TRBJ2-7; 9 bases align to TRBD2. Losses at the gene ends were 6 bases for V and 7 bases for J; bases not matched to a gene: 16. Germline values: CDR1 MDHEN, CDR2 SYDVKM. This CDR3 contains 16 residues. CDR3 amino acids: CASRVSGASGIWEQYF. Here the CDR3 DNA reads TGTGCCAGCAGGGTTTCAGGAGCTAGCGGGATATGGGAGCAGTACTTC.

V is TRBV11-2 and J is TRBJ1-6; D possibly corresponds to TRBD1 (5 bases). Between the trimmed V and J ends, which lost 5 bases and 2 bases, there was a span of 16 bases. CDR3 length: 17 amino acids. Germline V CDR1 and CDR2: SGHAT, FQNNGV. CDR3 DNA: TGTGCCAGCAGCACCTCGGGGCAGGTCGCCTATAATTCACCCCTCCACTTT. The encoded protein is CASSTSGQVAYNSPLHF.

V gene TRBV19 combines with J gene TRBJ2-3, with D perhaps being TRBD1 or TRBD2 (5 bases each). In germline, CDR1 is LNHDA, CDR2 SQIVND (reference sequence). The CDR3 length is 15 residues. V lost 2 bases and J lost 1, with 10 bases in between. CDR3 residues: CASSIFGDGTDTQYF. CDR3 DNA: TGTGCCAGTAGTATATTTGGGGACGGCACAGATACGCAGTATTTT.

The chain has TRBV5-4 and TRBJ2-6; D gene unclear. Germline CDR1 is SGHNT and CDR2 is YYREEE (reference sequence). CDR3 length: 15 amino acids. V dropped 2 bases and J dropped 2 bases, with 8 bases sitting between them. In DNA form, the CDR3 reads TGTGCCAGCAGCTTCGCCTCCGCTGGGGCCAACGTCCTGACTTTC. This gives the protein CASSFASAGANVLTF.

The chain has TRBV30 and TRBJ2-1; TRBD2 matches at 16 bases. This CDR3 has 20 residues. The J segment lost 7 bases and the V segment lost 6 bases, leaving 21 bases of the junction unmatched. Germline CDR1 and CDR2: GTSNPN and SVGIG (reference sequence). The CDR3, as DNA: TGTGCCTGTCCACTTCCCGGGACTAGCGGGAGGGCCCTGCGAGTGAATGAGCAGTTCTTC. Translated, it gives CACPLPGTSGRALRVNEQFF.

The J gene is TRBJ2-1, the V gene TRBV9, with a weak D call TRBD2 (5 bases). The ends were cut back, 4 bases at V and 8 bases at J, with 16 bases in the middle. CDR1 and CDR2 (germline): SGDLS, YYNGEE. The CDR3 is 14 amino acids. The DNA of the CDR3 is TGTGCCAGCAGCCTTCGGACTGTCGGGGATGAGCAGTTCTTC. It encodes CASSLRTVGDEQFF.